The 8 T cell receptor beta chains given below trace back to one sample, sequenced in a study of shared clonotypes between healthy human individuals. Libraries were prepared by immunoSEQ multiplex PCR; TCRdb keeps only in-frame clonotypes and omits some of them. Of roughly 2.2 million clones in the sample, 85% to 95% were seen once. What was sequenced was naive CD4+ T cells from PBMCs. Subset indicated: CD45RA+ positively selected. These receptors were taken from a man between 18 and 35 years old in good health. Some clones in this sample may be carry-over from other donors' samples.

The V and J genes are TRBV5-1 and TRBJ2-5, with TRBD1 as a possible D gene (6 bases). The germline CDR1 and CDR2 sequences are SGHRS and YFSETQ. The CDR3 length is 14 residues. Trimming left V 7 bases short and J 2 bases short, with 15 bases between. Here the CDR3 reads CASGDRQVQETQYF. The CDR3 DNA sequence: TGCGCCAGCGGGGATAGACAGGTTCAAGAGACCCAGTACTTC.

The rearrangement uses TRBV30 and TRBJ1-2; 12 bases line up with TRBD1. In germline, CDR1 is GTSNPN, CDR2 SVGIG (reference sequence). The V and J ends lost 8 bases and 3 bases, in that order; junction bases with no gene match: 4. The CDR3 extends over 13 amino acids. Here the CDR3 DNA reads TGTGCCAGGGACAGGGGGCGCGACTATGGCTACACCTTC. Translated: CARDRGRDYGYTF.

This chain links TRBV18 with TRBJ2-2, with D unclear. The V gene's germline CDR1 is KGHSH and CDR2 LQKENI. The CDR3 has 14 residues. Trimming removed 8 bases at V and 1 base at J, with 11 bases between. As DNA, the CDR3 is TGTGCCAGCGCGGTAGAAATGAACACCGGGGAGCTGTTTTTT. It encodes CASAVEMNTGELFF.

The chain recombines TRBV7-9 with TRBJ2-5; perhaps D is TRBD1 or TRBD2 (5 bases each). Germline lookup yields CDR1 SEHNR and CDR2 FQNEAQ (reference sequence). This CDR3 region has 14 residues. Trimming removed 3 bases at V and 1 base at J, with 9 bases between. As DNA, the CDR3 is TGTGCCAGCAGCTTTACGGGACCCCAAGAGACCCAGTACTTC. This translates into CASSFTGPQETQYF.

V and J are TRBV7-8 and TRBJ2-7, with no clear D. CDR3 length: 17 amino acids. The germline V gene encodes CDR1 SGHVS and CDR2 FQNEAQ. The V end was cut by 3 bases, the J end by 2 bases, with 20 bases between. CDR3 in amino acids: CASSFATKGMNPYEQYF. The DNA of the CDR3 is TGTGCCAGCAGCTTTGCGACAAAGGGAATGAACCCCTACGAGCAGTACTTC.

The J gene is TRBJ1-2, the V gene TRBV5-5; a possible D gene is TRBD1 (5 bases). CDR1 SGHKS and CDR2 YYEKEE come from the germline V gene (reference sequence). V was cut by 0 bases and J by 4 bases, with 13 bases left in between. The CDR3 contains 15 residues. This chain's CDR3 is CASSLVGDPIYGYTF. The CDR3 DNA is TGTGCCAGCAGCTTGGTGGGGGACCCTATCTATGGCTACACCTTC.

Only one count was recorded for this clone. The rearrangement joins TRBV2 to TRBJ1-5; D not resolved. The CDR3 spans 14 residues. Germline loops: CDR1 SNHLY, CDR2 FYNNEI. V was trimmed by 5 bases and J by 0 bases, leaving 8 bases between them. The CDR3 nucleotides are TGTGCCAGCAGTCTATTCTATAGCAATCAGCCCCAGCATTTT. Its protein is CASSLFYSNQPQHF.

This chain uses TRBV19 with TRBJ2-1; D is perhaps TRBD2 (6 bases). The CDR3 loop spans 14 amino acids. Germline loops: CDR1 LNHDA, CDR2 SQIVND (reference sequence). V lost 6 bases, J lost 4 bases, and 13 bases lay in between. The CDR3: CASSSGRLYNEQFF. The CDR3 nucleotides read TGTGCCAGTAGCTCAGGGAGGCTGTACAATGAGCAGTTCTTC. The full variable domain, with the rest looked up from reference TRBV19 and TRBJ2-1, is DGGITQSPKYLFRKEGQNVTLSCEQNLNHDAMYWYRQDPGQGLRLIYYSQIVNDFQKGDIAEGYSVSREKKESFPLTVTSAQKNPTAFYLCASSSGRLYNEQFFGPGTRLTVL.